This TCR beta chain was retrieved from a study of STAT5B mutations in CD4+ large granular lymphocyte leukemia. Findings of the study overall: Without putative leukemic clones, patient CD4-sorted repertoires remained more clonal than healthy CD4+ repertoires. Roughly 27% of private leukemic clonotypes occurred rarely in other patients' non-leukemic repertoires.

Per the original methods: The detection floor for productive clonotype frequency was 2.59 x 10-5. Clones were read by immunoSEQ multiplex PCR, and TCRdb kept only the in-frame ones, dropping some. The DNA gave D and trimming, while V, J and clone size come from that table. The data contain over 30,000 clones, 76% of them singletons. Points on this clone: What it binds is unknown.

This CDR3 is 13 amino acids long. Control samples were healthy donors' buffy coats. The rearrangement links TRBV21-1 to TRBJ2-5; the table's D call TRBD1 went unverified against the DNA. TRBV21-1 is labeled a pseudogene. The origin of this receptor is a human donor in good health. The sequenced sample was CD4+ T cells from blood buffy coats. The CDR3 DNA reads as TGTGCCAGCAGAGGGGACACAGAAGAGACCCAGTACTTC. This codes for CASRGDTEETQYF.